A selection of T cell receptor beta chains follows, all from one sample in a study of PD-L1 blockade in urothelial cancer. The repertoire was sequenced with immunoSEQ multiplex PCR; TCRdb's copy has only in-frame clones and lacks some. This sample has around 40,000 clones, with around nine tenths found just once. This sample comprised PBMCs, obtained around atezolizumab (anti-PD-L1) treatment. All receptors come from a man aged 55 to 70 with urothelial cancer. Both conserved end residues are part of each CDR3. A D gene is named only where the DNA matches it firmly. Size is omitted from some rows. Given values are once, few, many or a class for expanded clones.

.	TRBV5-1	.	TRBJ2-1	CASSHRSRTGRDEQFF	TGCGCCAGCAGCCATCGGTCACGGACAGGGAGGGATGAGCAGTTCTTC
.	TRBV18	TRBD1	TRBJ1-2	CASSPPGQGAEGYTF	TGTGCCAGCTCACCACCGGGACAGGGGGCTGAGGGCTACACCTTC
.	TRBV5-6	.	TRBJ2-7	CASSPAGTSFSYEQYF	TGTGCCAGCAGCCCGGCCGGGACATCGTTCTCCTACGAGCAGTACTTC
.	TRBV18	TRBD1	TRBJ2-3	CASSWGQPGTDTQYF	TGTGCCAGCTCATGGGGACAGCCAGGCACAGATACGCAGTATTTT
.	TRBV11-3	.	TRBJ2-7	CASSLVRWGASYEQYF	TGTGCCAGCAGCTTAGTTCGGTGGGGCGCGTCCTACGAGCAGTACTTC
.	TRBV7-3	TRBD1	TRBJ1-5	CASSGDRESKGGNQPQHF	TGTGCCAGCAGCGGGGACAGAGAAAGTAAGGGGGGCAATCAGCCCCAGCATTTT
.	TRBV5-6	TRBD1	TRBJ1-2	CASSLVGTGHGYTF	TGTGCCAGCAGCTTGGTCGGGACAGGGCATGGCTACACCTTC
.	TRBV28	TRBD2	TRBJ2-7	CASCGLAGNYEQYF	TGTGCCAGCTGTGGTCTAGCGGGAAACTACGAGCAGTACTTC
few	TRBV5-4	.	TRBJ1-2	CASSFSYGENYGYTF	TGTGCCAGCAGCTTCAGCTATGGGGAGAACTATGGCTACACCTTC
.	TRBV27	.	TRBJ1-5	CASSLSGGAQPQHF	TGTGCCAGCAGTTTATCGGGAGGGGCCCAGCCCCAGCATTTT
few	TRBV7-9	.	TRBJ1-1	CASSLLEGGTEAFF	TGTGCCAGCAGCCTACTAGAGGGCGGGACTGAAGCTTTCTTT
.	TRBV9	TRBD2	TRBJ2-3	CASSVSGGAIDTQYF	TGTGCCAGCAGCGTTAGCGGGGGGGCTATAGATACGCAGTATTTT
.	TRBV18	.	TRBJ1-5	CASSQQGTDQPQHF	TGTGCCAGCTCACAACAGGGCACGGATCAGCCCCAGCATTTT
.	TRBV9	TRBD2	TRBJ2-1	CASSQGTSGRNEQFF	TGTGCCAGCAGCCAGGGGACTAGCGGGAGAAATGAGCAGTTCTTC
.	TRBV18	.	TRBJ1-5	CASSPPTGFSNQPQHF	TGTGCCAGCTCACCACCGACAGGATTTAGCAATCAGCCCCAGCATTTT
.	TRBV19	TRBD1	TRBJ2-2	CASSRGQGANTGELFF	TGTGCCAGTAGTAGGGGACAGGGGGCGAACACCGGGGAGCTGTTTTTT
.	TRBV27	TRBD1	TRBJ2-7	CASSDQRTGHDEQYF	TGTGCCAGCAGTGACCAACGGACAGGGCACGACGAGCAGTACTTC
.	TRBV19	TRBD2	TRBJ2-1	CASSPGTSPTNEQFF	TGTGCCAGTAGCCCCGGGACTAGTCCTACCAATGAGCAGTTCTTC
.	TRBV9	TRBD2	TRBJ2-1	CASSPRTSGSSHLGEQFF	TGTGCCAGCAGCCCACGGACTAGCGGAAGCTCTCACTTGGGAGAGCAGTTCTTC
.	TRBV9	.	TRBJ2-7	CASSVGQDIYEQYF	TGTGCCAGCAGCGTAGGACAGGACATCTACGAGCAGTACTTC
.	TRBV25-1	.	TRBJ2-2	CASTGTITGELFF	TGTGCCAGTACAGGGACGATCACCGGGGAGCTGTTTTTT
.	TRBV6-1	.	TRBJ2-5	CASSVSGFAEETQYF	TGTGCCAGCAGTGTGTCCGGGTTTGCAGAAGAGACCCAGTACTTC
.	TRBV19	.	TRBJ2-3	CASSTDRKRDTQYF	TGTGCCAGTAGTACCGACAGAAAGAGAGATACGCAGTATTTT
.	TRBV9	.	TRBJ1-1	CASSAPAGGKEGEAFF	TGTGCCAGCAGCGCCCCAGCCGGGGGGAAGGAGGGTGAAGCTTTCTTT
.	TRBV2	.	TRBJ2-5	CASRTQGAETQYF	TGTGCCAGCAGAACACAGGGAGCGGAGACCCAGTACTTC
.	TRBV19	.	TRBJ2-3	CASSINHRGTSQTDTQYF	TGTGCCAGTAGTATAAATCATCGAGGAACCTCACAAACAGATACGCAGTATTTT
.	TRBV5-5	.	TRBJ1-1	CASSLGGLYTEAFF	TGTGCCAGCAGCTTGGGGGGCTTGTACACTGAAGCTTTCTTT
once	TRBV4-1	TRBD1	TRBJ1-3	CASSQEAGDRGLISGNTIYF	TGCGCCAGCAGCCAAGAAGCGGGGGACAGGGGCCTCATCTCTGGAAACACCATATATTTT
.	TRBV7-2	TRBD2	TRBJ2-2	CASSRTGLAGGQTGELFF	TGTGCCAGCAGCCGAACGGGACTAGCGGGGGGGCAAACCGGGGAGCTGTTTTTT
once	TRBV6-5	.	TRBJ2-7	CASSLIQGDYEQYF	TGTGCCAGCAGTTTGATACAGGGAGACTACGAGCAGTACTTC